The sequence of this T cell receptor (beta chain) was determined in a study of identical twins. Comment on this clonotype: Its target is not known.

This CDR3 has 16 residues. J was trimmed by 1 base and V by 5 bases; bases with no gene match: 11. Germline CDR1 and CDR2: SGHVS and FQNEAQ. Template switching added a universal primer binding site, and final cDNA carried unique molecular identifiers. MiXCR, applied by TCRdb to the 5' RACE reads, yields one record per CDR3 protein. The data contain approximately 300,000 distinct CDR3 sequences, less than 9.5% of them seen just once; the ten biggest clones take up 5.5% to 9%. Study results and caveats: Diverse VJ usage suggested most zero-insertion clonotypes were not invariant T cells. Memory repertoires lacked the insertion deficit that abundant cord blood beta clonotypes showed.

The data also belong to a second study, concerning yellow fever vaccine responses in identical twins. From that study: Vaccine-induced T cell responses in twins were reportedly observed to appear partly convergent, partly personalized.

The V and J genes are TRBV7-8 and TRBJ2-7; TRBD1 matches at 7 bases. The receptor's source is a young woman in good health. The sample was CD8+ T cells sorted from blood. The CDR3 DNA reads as TGTGCCAGCAGCCCAGTAAGGGGGCAAGATTCCTACGAGCAGTACTTC. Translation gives CASSPVRGQDSYEQYF. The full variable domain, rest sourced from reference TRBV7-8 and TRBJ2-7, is GAGVSQSPRYKVAKRGQDVALRCDPISGHVSLFWYQQALGQGPEFLTYFQNEAQLDKSGLPSDRFFAERPEGSVSTLKIQRTQQEDSAVYLCASSPVRGQDSYEQYFGPGTRLTVT.